This T cell receptor (beta chain) is from a study of radiation and T cells in renal cell carcinoma. Of note for this clone: Antigen: not known.

This sample's time point: blood 4 weeks post-SBRT, at nephrectomy. Treatment in this sample: 15 Gy SBRT to primary tumor, nephrectomy 4 weeks later. After SBRT, blood was collected at 2 and 4 weeks, plus baseline. Clones were read by immunoSEQ multiplex PCR, and TCRdb kept only the in-frame ones, dropping some. The sample includes around 95,000 clones, around 84% seen only once; the top ten take under 8.5%. The V segment lost 0 bases and the J segment 1 base; nucleotides outside the gene matches: 15. The CDR3 is 22 amino acids. CDR1 is LGHNA, CDR2 YNFKEQ, per germline. Study conclusions and caveats: From baseline, blood top tumor clonotypes peaked at 2 weeks post-radiation.

The specimen was blood, collected from a patient whose treatment included radiotherapy and nephrectomy. V usage is TRBV4-2 and J usage is TRBJ2-2; TRBD2 matches at 12 bases. The TCR was taken from a man in his 60s with renal cell carcinoma. DNA of the CDR3: TGTGCCAGCAGCCAAGATCAGGCTACCACAGGACTAGCGGGAAGGAACACCGGGGAGCTGTTTTTT. This sequence encodes CASSQDQATTGLAGRNTGELFF.